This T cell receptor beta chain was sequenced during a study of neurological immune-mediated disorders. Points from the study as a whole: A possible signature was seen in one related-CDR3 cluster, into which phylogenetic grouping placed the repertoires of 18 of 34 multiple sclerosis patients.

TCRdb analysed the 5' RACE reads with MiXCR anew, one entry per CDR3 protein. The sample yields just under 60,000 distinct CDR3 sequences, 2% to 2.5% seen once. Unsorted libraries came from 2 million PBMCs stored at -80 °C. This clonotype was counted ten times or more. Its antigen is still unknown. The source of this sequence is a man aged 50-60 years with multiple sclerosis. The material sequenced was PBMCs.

CDR3 coding DNA: TGTGCCGGGGCAGGGGGCCTGAACACTGAAGCTTTCTTT. Translated, it gives CAGAGGLNTEAFF. The chain is built from TRBV12-3 or TRBV12-4 and TRBJ1-1; TRBD1 aligns across 8 bases. The length of the CDR3 is 13 residues. The V gene end was trimmed by 11 bases and the J gene end by 0 bases; junction bases not matched to a gene: 5.